This entry lists 11 T cell receptor beta chains sequenced from one sample in a study of shared clonotypes between healthy human individuals. Method: immunoSEQ multiplex PCR; TCRdb's copy keeps in-frame clones and lacks some. The sample yields approximately 510,000 clones, 79% seen once. Sequenced material: PBMCs. These receptor sequences come from a woman aged 40 to 50 in good health. Some clones in this sample may be carry-over from other donors' samples.

This chain connects TRBV5-1 to TRBJ2-5; 14 positions match TRBD2. This CDR3 region has 15 residues. Germline assignment: CDR1 SGHRS and CDR2 YFSETQ. Unmatched junction bases numbered 2, after V lost 3 bases and J lost 4 bases. The CDR3 nucleotides read TGCGCCAGCAGCTCGGGACTAGCGGGGGCAGAGACCCAGTACTTC. Translation gives CASSSGLAGAETQYF.

The rearrangement joins TRBV6-1 to TRBJ1-1, with D possibly matching TRBD1 (5 bases). Germline V gene data show CDR1 as MNHNS and CDR2 as SASEGT. V lost 2 bases and J 5 bases, leaving 12 bases between the germline ends. The CDR3 is made up of 14 amino acids. The DNA of the CDR3 is TGTGCCAGCAGTGAACGAGTTGGGGGGACTGAAGCTTTCTTT. Translation gives CASSERVGGTEAFF.

Comment on this clone: A much larger clone differs from this one at a single base, so this may be a read error. V gene TRBV29-1 combines with J gene TRBJ1-2, with unresolved D. The CDR3 consists of 12 residues. Between the trimmed V and J ends, which lost 4 bases and 8 bases, there was a span of 14 bases. Per the germline V gene, CDR1 is SQVTM and CDR2 is ANQGSEA. CDR3 loop: CSVGVRREGYTF. The CDR3 DNA is TGCAGCGTTGGCGTACGACGGGAAGGCTACACCTTC.

V usage is TRBV6-4 and J usage is TRBJ2-3; D might be TRBD1 (5 bases). Germline V gene sequence: CDR1 MRHNA, CDR2 SNTAGT. V was clipped by 0 bases and J by 4 bases, with 11 bases between them. The CDR3 runs to 15 residues. The CDR3 protein is CASSDSKSGSDTQYF. For the CDR3, the DNA is TGTGCCAGCAGTGACTCGAAGTCAGGGTCAGATACGCAGTATTTT.

This clone was observed a handful of times. The chain employs TRBV27 and TRBJ1-1; D is uncertain. Germline CDR1 MNHEY, CDR2 SMNVEV (reference sequence). The V end lost 5 bases, the J end lost 1 base, and 8 bases lay between the germline ends. The CDR3 length is 13 residues. Here the CDR3 DNA reads TGTGCCAGCAGTCACGGACCGAACACTGAAGCTTTCTTT. Translation: CASSHGPNTEAFF.

V usage is TRBV27 and J usage is TRBJ2-3, with 9 bases fitting TRBD2. V shed 0 bases, J shed 0 bases, and the junction held 4 bases outside the gene matches. The germline V gene encodes CDR1 MNHEY and CDR2 SMNVEV (reference sequence). The CDR3 covers 17 residues. CDR3 sequence: CASSLSPLAGSTDTQYF. CDR3 in DNA: TGTGCCAGCAGTTTATCGCCGCTAGCGGGGAGCACAGATACGCAGTATTTT.

The rearrangement links TRBV29-1 to TRBJ2-1, with D tentatively TRBD2 (5 bases). The V gene's germline CDR1 is SQVTM and CDR2 ANQGSEA. The CDR3 runs to 16 residues. V was trimmed by 6 bases and J by 0 bases, leaving 18 bases between them. The CDR3 here is CSVPGEGASSYNEQFF. Here the CDR3 DNA reads TGCAGCGTCCCCGGTGAGGGTGCTAGCTCCTACAATGAGCAGTTCTTC.

This rearrangement joins TRBV28 to TRBJ2-7; the match to TRBD2 covers 8 bases. J gave up 4 bases and V 7 bases, and 12 bases lay outside the gene matches. This CDR3 has 15 residues. Germline CDR1 and CDR2: MDHEN and SYDVKM. The DNA of the CDR3 is TGTGCCAGCACCCCTGCCGGGACTAGTGATTACGAGCAGTACTTC. Translation: CASTPAGTSDYEQYF.

This chain uses TRBV28 with TRBJ1-2; no firm D call. The V and J ends lost 5 bases and 2 bases respectively, with 15 bases between them. The CDR3 runs to 15 residues. CDR1 MDHEN and CDR2 SYDVKM come from the germline V gene. Here the CDR3 reads CASSRPRNRNYGYTF. CDR3 DNA: TGTGCCAGCAGTCGTCCCCGAAATAGGAACTATGGCTACACCTTC.

The rearrangement uses TRBV2 and TRBJ1-2; D is unclear. The CDR3 sequence is 13 residues long. CDR1 is SNHLY, CDR2 FYNNEI, per germline. V was cut by 7 bases and J by 2 bases, with 11 bases left in between. CDR3 region: CASNRELNYGYTF. In DNA form, the CDR3 reads TGTGCCAGCAATCGGGAACTCAACTATGGCTACACCTTC.

The chain carries TRBV12-1 and TRBJ2-5; TRBD2, the D gene given by the table, was not confirmed from the DNA. TRBV12-1 is deemed a pseudogene. This CDR3 spans 17 amino acids. The DNA for the CDR3 is TGTGCCAGCAGCCCCTTAGGGGGACTAGCGGTCCAAGAGACCCAGTACTTC. Translated: CASSPLGGLAVQETQYF.